The rows below give T cell receptor beta chains drawn from one sample of a study of CD8 T cells in Susac syndrome. Each CDR3 protein is one row after TCRdb ran MiXCR on the immunoSEQ multiplex PCR reads. The repertoire consists of 180,000 or so distinct CDR3 sequences, with 85% to 95% occurring once and the leading ten covering roughly 0.1%. Sequencing was carried out using CD4+ T cells from PBMCs. All receptors come from a human donor in good health. The CDR3 runs from the conserved cysteine through the conserved F or W. The order of the fields is V gene, J gene, D gene, clone size, CDR3 protein, CDR3 DNA. The D gene is left open where the match is weak. Some rows mark clone size as missing; the rest say once, few, many or name a class of expanded clone.

TRBV5-6	TRBJ1-6	TRBD1	-	CASSSDRRSSPLHF	TGTGCCAGCAGCTCGGACAGGAGATCTTCACCCCTCCACTTT
TRBV7-6	TRBJ2-7	-	-	CASSLRGAKNEQYF	TGTGCCAGCAGCTTAAGGGGGGCGAAGAACGAGCAGTACTTC
TRBV18	TRBJ2-1	-	-	CASSPSLTSYNEQFF	TGTGCCAGCTCACCATCGCTCACCTCCTACAATGAGCAGTTCTTC
TRBV15	TRBJ2-5	-	-	CATSPWGSGQETQYF	TGTGCCACCAGCCCTTGGGGTTCGGGCCAAGAGACCCAGTACTTC
TRBV7-9	TRBJ1-2	-	few	CASSRYGYTF	TGTGCCAGCAGCCGCTATGGCTACACCTTC
TRBV14	TRBJ1-3	TRBD1	-	CASSQTGGAGNTIYF	TGTGCCAGCAGCCAGACAGGGGGCGCGGGAAACACCATATATTTT
TRBV6-5	TRBJ2-5	-	-	CASRASWTQYF	TGTGCCAGCCGGGCCTCCTGGACCCAGTACTTC
TRBV29-1	TRBJ2-5	TRBD1	-	CSVRLRDRGFETQYF	TGCAGCGTCCGCCTCCGGGACAGGGGCTTTGAGACCCAGTACTTC
TRBV20-1	TRBJ2-3	TRBD2	-	CSARVGGPTDTQYF	TGCAGTGCTAGAGTGGGAGGGCCGACAGATACGCAGTATTTT
TRBV30	TRBJ2-5	TRBD2	-	CAWSVGLAGTQETQYF	TGTGCCTGGAGTGTAGGACTAGCGGGGACACAAGAGACCCAGTACTTC
TRBV20-1	TRBJ1-6	TRBD1	once	CSAVPRAGGNSPLHF	TGCAGTGCCGTTCCGCGGGCAGGGGGCAATTCACCCCTCCACTTT
TRBV20-1	TRBJ1-1	-	-	CSASKTGGTEAFF	TGCAGTGCGTCGAAAACGGGTGGGACTGAAGCTTTCTTT
TRBV19	TRBJ2-5	TRBD2	-	CASSASGGPQTQYF	TGTGCCAGTAGTGCCAGCGGGGGGCCTCAGACCCAGTACTTC
TRBV18	TRBJ2-5	-	-	CASSPTGEGETQYF	TGTGCCAGCTCACCAACAGGGGAGGGTGAGACCCAGTACTTC
TRBV12-3/TRBV12-4	TRBJ2-1	-	-	CASSRVNEQFF	TGTGCCAGCAGTAGGGTCAATGAGCAGTTCTTC
TRBV15	TRBJ2-5	-	-	CATSRDRKGLQETQYF	TGTGCCACCAGCAGAGATCGGAAGGGACTCCAAGAGACCCAGTACTTC
TRBV30	TRBJ2-2	TRBD1	-	CAWERTGRATGELFF	TGTGCCTGGGAAAGGACAGGGCGAGCGACCGGGGAGCTGTTTTTT
TRBV2	TRBJ2-3	-	-	CASSEWKPGGDTQYF	TGTGCCAGCAGTGAGTGGAAACCCGGGGGAGATACGCAGTATTTT
TRBV15	TRBJ2-3	-	-	CATSRGAGTPASTDTQYF	TGTGCCACCTCCCGAGGAGCCGGGACTCCCGCTAGCACAGATACGCAGTATTTT
TRBV29-1	TRBJ2-3	-	-	CSVREVAGPSTDTQYF	TGCAGCGTAAGGGAGGTGGCGGGACCAAGCACAGATACGCAGTATTTT
TRBV30	TRBJ2-6	-	-	CAWSVGDSNVLTF	TGTGCCTGGAGTGTGGGAGACAGCAACGTCCTGACTTTC
TRBV18	TRBJ2-3	TRBD1	-	CASSPRDRVTDTQYF	TGTGCCAGCTCACCGAGGGACAGGGTAACAGATACGCAGTATTTT